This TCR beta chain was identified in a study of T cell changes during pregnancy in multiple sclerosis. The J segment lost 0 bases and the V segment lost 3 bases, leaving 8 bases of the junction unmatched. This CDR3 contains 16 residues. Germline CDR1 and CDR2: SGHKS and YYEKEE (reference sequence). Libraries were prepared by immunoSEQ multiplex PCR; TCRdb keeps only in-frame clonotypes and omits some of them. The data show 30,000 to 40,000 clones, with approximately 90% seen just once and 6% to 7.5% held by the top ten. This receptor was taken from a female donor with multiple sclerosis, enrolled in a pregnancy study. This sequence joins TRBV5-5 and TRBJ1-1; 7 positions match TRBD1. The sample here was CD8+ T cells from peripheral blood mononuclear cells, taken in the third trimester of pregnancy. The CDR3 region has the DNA TGTGCCAGCAGCTGGGGACAGCTCAAATTGAACACTGAAGCTTTCTTT. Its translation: CASSWGQLKLNTEAFF.